This passage covers 19 T cell receptor beta chains from one sample sequenced in a study of human T cells and chemical hapten exposure. Described time point: patch test 2, 6 weeks after DPC sensitization. Treatment given: therapeutic diphenylcyclopropenone sensitization with weekly scalp DPC. TCRdb ran MiXCR on the RACE reads and lists one entry per CDR3 protein. The sample comprises approximately 350,000 distinct CDR3 sequences, over 6% of which are singletons, and about 5.4% rests with the top ten. Here the sequenced sample was whole blood, taken in connection with sensitization to the hapten diphenylcyclopropenone (DPC). These receptors originate from a woman between 18 and 29 years old with alopecia areata. Some clones in this sample may be carry-over from other donors' samples.

This chain links TRBV20-1 with TRBJ1-6; 10 bases are a match to TRBD1. The CDR3 sequence is 16 residues long. Trimming took 0 bases from V and 9 from J; bases not matched to a gene: 8. Germline CDR1 reads DFQATT; CDR2 reads SNEGSKA (reference sequence). For the CDR3, the DNA is TGCAGTGCTAGAGATGGGGGACAGGGGTTTCCTTCACCCCTCCACTTT. It encodes CSARDGGQGFPSPLHF.

This clonotype showed up many times. The genes are TRBV27 and TRBJ1-2, with D perhaps TRBD1 (5 bases). V was trimmed by 5 bases and J by 8 bases, leaving 18 bases between them. Looked up from germline, CDR1 is MNHEY and CDR2 is SMNVEV (reference sequence). The CDR3 totals 14 residues. CDR3 sequence reads: CASSPGLGRAGYTF. For the CDR3, the DNA is TGTGCCAGCAGTCCGGGGCTCGGTCGAGCCGGCTACACCTTC.

This clonotype was detected ten times or more. This CDR3 is CASSSQTGFGNQPQHF. The CDR3 bases are TGTGCCAGCAGCTCCCAGACAGGTTTTGGCAATCAGCCCCAGCATTTT. The chain has TRBV7-2 and TRBJ1-5; TRBD1 might be the D (6 bases). The germline V and J ends were trimmed by 4 bases and 2 bases, with 15 bases remaining between them. This CDR3 spans 16 amino acids. The germline gives CDR1 SGHTA, CDR2 FQGNSA.

This clonotype was seen at least ten times. The V call is TRBV7-9, the J call TRBJ2-2; no reliable D call. The CDR3 extends over 15 amino acids. Trimming pared 1 base from V and 2 bases from J, leaving 8 bases between. Germline V gene sequence: CDR1 SEHNR, CDR2 FQNEAQ (reference sequence). The CDR3 coding sequence is TGTGCCAGCAGCTTAGATGGGCCAAACACCGGGGAGCTGTTTTTT. Amino acids: CASSLDGPNTGELFF.

The CDR3 protein is CASSRLAGGGGDTQYF. CDR3 DNA: TGCGCCAGCAGCCGACTAGCGGGGGGCGGAGGAGATACGCAGTATTTT. V usage is TRBV4-1 and J usage is TRBJ2-3; 13 bases are a match to TRBD2. The ends lost 4 bases at V and 5 bases at J; junction bases unmatched: 6. CDR1 is MGHRA, CDR2 YSYEKL, per germline. The CDR3 is 16 residues long.

This clonotype was counted ten times or more. The chain combines TRBV10-3 with TRBJ1-6; D unclear. Germline V lookup: CDR1 ENHRY, CDR2 SYGVKD. CDR3 length equals 13 residues. The V gene lost 7 bases and the J gene lost 0 bases, with 4 bases spanning the gap. CDR3 DNA sequence: TGTGCCATCAAGAGCTCCTATAATTCACCCCTCCACTTT. It is translated as CAIKSSYNSPLHF.

The chain is built from TRBV18 and TRBJ1-6; no definite D call. From germline, CDR1 is KGHSH and CDR2 LQKENI. Trimming stripped 3 bases from V and 8 bases from J, with 8 bases between. This CDR3 comprises 13 residues. DNA for the CDR3: TGTGCCAGCTCACCCGACTCCGATTCACCCCTCCACTTT. Amino acid sequence: CASSPDSDSPLHF.

In this sample, this clonotype turned up a few times. The rearrangement joins TRBV3-1 to TRBJ2-7; D uncertain. Between the trimmed V and J ends, which lost 6 bases and 6 bases, there was a span of 12 bases. Germline lookup yields CDR1 LGHDT and CDR2 YNNKEL (reference sequence). The CDR3 is 12 amino acids. CDR3 sequence: CASRASTGEQYF. CDR3 coding DNA: TGTGCCAGCAGGGCAAGCACCGGCGAGCAGTACTTC.

This clonotype came up many times. The chain links TRBV25-1 to TRBJ2-3; maybe TRBD2 (6 bases). The germline CDR1 and CDR2 sequences are MGHDK and SYGVNS. Trimming shortened V by 6 bases and J by 4 bases, and 14 bases separated the two germline ends. The CDR3 extends over 14 amino acids. The CDR3 sequence: CASSEAGLADTQYF. CDR3 bases: TGTGCCAGCAGCGAGGCGGGGTTAGCAGATACGCAGTATTTT.

This clonotype has a count of ten or more. This chain links TRBV4-3 with TRBJ2-7; D possibly corresponds to TRBD1 (5 bases). CDR1 and CDR2 (germline): LGHNA, YSLEER. The CDR3 extends over 16 amino acids. Trimming removed 0 bases from V and 4 bases from J, with 16 bases in between. This CDR3 reads CASSQDKAGITYEQYF. The CDR3 DNA follows: TGCGCCAGCAGCCAAGATAAGGCAGGGATTACTTACGAGCAGTACTTC.

This sequence joins TRBV7-2 and TRBJ1-4, with D possibly matching TRBD1 (6 bases). The CDR3 spans 13 residues. The germline gives CDR1 SGHTA, CDR2 FQGNSA. V lost 3 bases, J lost 7 bases, and 9 bases lay in between. The DNA for the CDR3 is TGTGCCAGCAGCTTGGAAGGGGGTGAAAAACTGTTTTTT. Translated, it gives CASSLEGGEKLFF.

As concerns this clonotype: An end of the junction differs from the germline gene, which may be a read error. This chain connects TRBV27 to TRBJ2-7; D may correspond to TRBD1 or TRBD2 (5 bases each). Germline loops: CDR1 MNHEY, CDR2 SMNVEV (reference sequence). The CDR3 sequence is 13 residues long. The CDR3 region is CASSLAGSYGQYF. In DNA form, the CDR3 reads TGTGCCAGCAGTTTGGCAGGGAGTTACGGGCAGTACTTC.

The chain links TRBV18 to TRBJ1-1; D is possibly TRBD1 (6 bases). The CDR3 contains 12 residues. Trimming shortened V by 8 bases and J by 3 bases, and 10 bases separated the two germline ends. Germline lookup yields CDR1 KGHSH and CDR2 LQKENI. CDR3: CASIEGDTEAFF. The CDR3 nucleotides read TGTGCCAGCATCGAGGGGGACACTGAAGCTTTCTTT. Using reference TRBV18 and TRBJ1-1 for the parts outside the CDR3, the full variable domain is NAGVMQNPRHLVRRRGQEARLRCSPMKGHSHVYWYRQLPEEGLKFMVYLQKENIIDESGMPKERFSAEFPKEGPSILRIQQVVRGDSAAYFCASIEGDTEAFFGQGTRLTVV.

This clonotype was seen only a few times. This chain uses TRBV6-6 with TRBJ2-7; D possibly uses TRBD1 or TRBD2 (5 bases each). Germline V gives CDR1 MNHNY, CDR2 SVGAGI (reference sequence). The V end lost 8 bases, the J end lost 1 base, and 15 bases lay between the germline ends. The CDR3 is 14 residues long. CDR3 nucleotide sequence: TGTGCCAGCCGGGGCAGGGCGAATTCCTACGAGCAGTACTTC. Protein product: CASRGRANSYEQYF.

This clonotype was seen at least ten times. This chain uses TRBV7-2 with TRBJ1-4, with TRBD1 matching over 7 bases. Germline CDR1 SGHTA, CDR2 FQGNSA. The ends lost 8 bases at V and 4 bases at J; junction bases unmatched: 4. The CDR3 spans 13 residues. This chain's CDR3 is CASGQAINEKLFF. The CDR3 DNA reads as TGTGCCAGCGGACAGGCGATTAATGAAAAACTGTTTTTT.

This clonotype showed up just a few times. V usage is TRBV10-3 and J usage is TRBJ2-3, with D perhaps matching TRBD2 (5 bases). The CDR3 contains 15 residues. From germline, CDR1 is ENHRY and CDR2 SYGVKD. The V end was cut by 4 bases, the J end by 1 base, with 12 bases between. CDR3 bases: TGTGCCATCAGTGGTGAACGGACTGGCACAGATACGCAGTATTTT. Translation gives CAISGERTGTDTQYF.

The chain recombines TRBV7-9 with TRBJ1-6; D unclear. V dropped 5 bases and J dropped 7 bases, with 9 bases sitting between them. The length of the CDR3 is 13 residues. The germline V gene encodes CDR1 SEHNR and CDR2 FQNEAQ (reference sequence). CDR3: CASSASSNSPLHF. In nucleotides, the CDR3 is TGTGCCAGCAGCGCAAGCTCCAATTCACCCCTCCACTTT.

The chain recombines TRBV6-2 or TRBV6-3 with TRBJ1-6; TRBD1 agrees at 9 bases. Germline trimming cut 8 bases from V and 9 bases from J; bases unmatched to any gene: 5. The CDR3 is 13 amino acids. The V gene's germline CDR1 is MNHEY and CDR2 SVGEGT. CDR3 DNA: TGTGCCAGCTTGGACAGGGGCGCTTCACCCCTCCACTTT. Translating gives CASLDRGASPLHF.

This clonotype has at least ten counts. The chain uses TRBV10-2 and TRBJ2-5; 8 bases align to TRBD1. CDR1 is WSHSY, CDR2 SAAADI, per germline. With 5 bases clipped from V and 5 bases from J, the junction kept 4 bases outside the gene matches. The CDR3 has 13 residues. DNA of the CDR3: TGCGCCAGCAGTTTAAACAGGGGGGAGACCCAGTACTTC. Encoded protein: CASSLNRGETQYF.